Shown below are 5 T cell receptor beta chains from a single sample sequenced in a study of PD-1 blockade in classical Hodgkin lymphoma (TCRdb year 2020). Library method: the immunoSEQ multiplex PCR assay. The immuneACCESS repertoire file appears here via TCRdb, limited to in-frame rearrangements. These files lack a portion of the clones; in checked studies, under half of the deficit traces to unresolved V genes, and the cause of the others is not known. This sample is represented by about 47,000 clones; 70% to 80% of them were singletons. 15% to 20% of the sample is taken by the ten largest. The time point label, as the study defines it: cycle 4 day 1 (C4D1), after 6 weeks of nivolumab. All trial patients had relapsed after autologous stem cell transplantation, with cohorts A, B and C differing in prior brentuximab vedotin exposure. The source material was peripheral blood mononuclear cells (PBMCs), sampled before the fourth cycle of nivolumab. These receptors all stem from a human donor with classical Hodgkin lymphoma.

This chain joins TRBV7-9 and TRBJ2-7, with TRBD1 matching 8 bases. Germline loops: CDR1 SEHNR, CDR2 FQNEAQ (reference sequence). The J segment lost 11 bases and the V segment lost 2 bases, leaving 8 bases of the junction unmatched. The CDR3 runs 13 residues. DNA for the CDR3: TGTGCCAGCAGCTTATTGGACAGGGAGGAAAAGTACTTC. It encodes CASSLLDREEKYF.

A remark on this clone: The germline gene is not matched at one end of the junction; a read error may be the cause. The chain employs TRBV20-1 and TRBJ2-1; 8 nucleotides line up with TRBD2. Germline CDR1 and CDR2: DFQATT and SNEGSKA (reference sequence). This CDR3 has 10 residues. The CDR3, as DNA: TGCAGTACTAGCGGCAATGAGCAGTTCTTC. Its protein product is CSTSGNEQFF.

V is TRBV28 and J is TRBJ1-4, with no clear D. V dropped 5 bases and J dropped 3 bases, with 10 bases sitting between them. This CDR3 region has 14 residues. CDR1 MDHEN and CDR2 SYDVKM come from the germline V gene. The CDR3, as DNA: TGTGCCAGCAGTCCCGGTGGGGCTAATGAAAAACTGTTTTTT. It specifies CASSPGGANEKLFF.

CDR3 nucleotide sequence: TGTGCCAGCAGTTTTGACCAGTCTAAAAACATTCAGTACTTC. Amino acid sequence: CASSFDQSKNIQYF. This sequence joins TRBV6-5 and TRBJ2-4; unclear D gene. CDR1 is MNHEY, CDR2 SVGAGI, per germline. CDR3 length: 14 residues. V lost 4 bases, J lost 4 bases, and 11 bases lay in between.

J is TRBJ1-2 and V is TRBV30, with D possibly TRBD1 on 5 matching bases. Trimming stripped 8 bases from V and 5 bases from J, with 15 bases between. CDR3 length: 12 residues. Per germline, CDR1 GTSNPN and CDR2 SVGIG (reference sequence). CDR3 protein: CAGHRGGYGYTF. Here the CDR3 DNA reads TGTGCCGGACATCGTGGAGGTTATGGCTACACCTTC.